The 2 T cell receptor beta chains listed next were all sequenced from one sample in a study of identical twins. In TCRdb, the 5' RACE reads were re-called with MiXCR into one record per CDR3 protein. The sample comprises about 100,000 distinct CDR3 sequences, about 6.1% of which are singletons, and approximately 12% rests with the top ten. Sequencing was performed on memory T cells sorted from blood. The receptors stem from a woman aged 45-60 years in good health.

This clonotype showed up many times. The rearrangement uses TRBV27 and TRBJ2-7; no definite D call. The CDR3 has 12 amino acids. Per the germline V gene, CDR1 is MNHEY and CDR2 is SMNVEV (reference sequence). Trimming took off 2 bases at V and 4 bases at J, with 6 bases between the two ends. CDR3 region: CASSLPGYEQYF. CDR3 coding DNA: TGTGCCAGCAGTTTACCCGGGTACGAGCAGTACTTC.

The chain uses TRBV20-1 and TRBJ2-3; 7 bases are a match to TRBD2. There are 15 residues in the CDR3. V lost 5 bases to trimming and J lost 1 base; unmatched junction nucleotides: 9. CDR1 is DFQATT and CDR2 is SNEGSKA in the germline V gene (reference sequence). The CDR3 DNA follows: TGCAGTGCTGGGTTTTGGGAGGGCGGCACAGATACGCAGTATTTT. Amino acid sequence: CSAGFWEGGTDTQYF.